This T cell receptor (beta chain) came from a study of blood T cell repertoires in COVID-19. Study context: Sources were T cells, B-cell-depleted T cells, or PBMCs; the material itself was cDNA or gDNA.

Looked up from germline, CDR1 is SEHNR and CDR2 is FQNEAQ (reference sequence). This CDR3 has 16 amino acids. Trimming cost V 11 bases and J 4 bases; bases outside gene matches: 15. Some clones are missing from TCRdb's copy, which holds only in-frame ones; the method was immunoSEQ multiplex PCR. The profile shows approximately 300,000 clones, more than 75% of them singletons. The sequenced sample was PBMCs or T cells enriched from blood (not recorded which). This TCR was recovered from a woman in her twenties or thirties who had recovered from COVID-19. The chain combines TRBV7-9 with TRBJ2-5, with TRBD2 matching over 11 bases. The CDR3 region is CALSQRLAGGRETQYF. The CDR3 coding sequence is TGTGCCCTAAGTCAACGTCTAGCGGGGGGTAGAGAGACCCAGTACTTC.